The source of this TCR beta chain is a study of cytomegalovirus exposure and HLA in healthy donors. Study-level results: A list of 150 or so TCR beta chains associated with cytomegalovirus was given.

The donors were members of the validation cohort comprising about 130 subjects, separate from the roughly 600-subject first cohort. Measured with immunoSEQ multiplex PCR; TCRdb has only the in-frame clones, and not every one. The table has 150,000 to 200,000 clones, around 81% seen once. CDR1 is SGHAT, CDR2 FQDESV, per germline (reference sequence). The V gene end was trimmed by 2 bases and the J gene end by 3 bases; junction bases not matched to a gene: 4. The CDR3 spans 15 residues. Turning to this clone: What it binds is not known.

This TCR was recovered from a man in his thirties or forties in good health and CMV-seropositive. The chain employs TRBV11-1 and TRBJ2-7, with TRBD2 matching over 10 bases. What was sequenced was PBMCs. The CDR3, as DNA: TGTGCCAGCAGCTTATATAGCGGGGGGTACTACGAGCAGTACTTC. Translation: CASSLYSGGYYEQYF.